This T cell receptor beta chain was profiled in a study of shared clonotypes between healthy human individuals. Germline values: CDR1 LGHNA, CDR2 YNFKEQ. Deletions cut 0 bases from V and 6 bases from J, with 12 bases between. The CDR3 length is 14 residues. Method: immunoSEQ multiplex PCR; TCRdb's copy keeps in-frame clones and lacks some. Here the sample spans approximately 2.3 million clones, 85% to 95% being singletons. Findings and caveats of the study: Naive subsets generally exceeded memory subsets in estimated richness. Only blood was sampled; tissue repertoires likely differ.

Worth noting for this clone: Its antigen is unknown.

The TCR sequence derives from a man aged 18 to 30 in good health. Some clones in this sample may be carry-over from other donors' samples. Material: naive CD4+ T cells from PBMCs. As to subset: CD45RA+ positively selected. V and J are TRBV4-2 and TRBJ2-7; tentatively, D is TRBD2 (5 bases). The chain's CDR3 is CASSQDASKGEQYF. The DNA of the CDR3 is TGTGCCAGCAGCCAAGATGCTAGCAAGGGCGAGCAGTACTTC.